This T cell receptor (beta chain) was found in a study of CD8 T cells in acute hepatitis C reinfection. Study-wide background: TCRbeta of HCV NS3-1073-specific CD8+ T cells was profiled. Findings and caveats of the study: Few CDR3s matched those for other epitopes. All groups preferentially used TRBV04 and TRBV06, which was not due to overrepresentation in the naive pool. Chronically infected subjects had no follow-up NS3-1073 repertoires.

As concerns this clone: Its antigen is unknown.

Unmatched junction bases numbered 4, after V lost 6 bases and J lost 8 bases. CDR1 is ENHRY and CDR2 is SYGVKD in the germline V gene. The CDR3 is made up of 14 amino acids. Regarding time point: naive CD8 control sorted from an acute-time-point sample. The repertoire was sequenced with immunoSEQ multiplex PCR; TCRdb's copy has only in-frame clones and lacks some. The sample has 30,000 to 45,000 clones, approximately 85% seen once. The specimen sequenced was naive CD8+ T cells from PBMCs. This receptor was identified in a woman under 30 who spontaneously cleared hepatitis C infection. The rearrangement links TRBV10-3 to TRBJ2-1; TRBD2 aligns across 13 bases. The CDR3 protein is CAISVTSGGHEQFF. CDR3 coding DNA: TGTGCCATCAGCGTGACTAGCGGGGGGCATGAGCAGTTCTTC.